The TCR beta chain under discussion was sequenced for a study of tissue T cells after allogeneic stem cell transplantation (dated 2022 in TCRdb). Regarding the complete study: TCR beta repertoires were profiled across many tissues obtained from research autopsies of patients with and without GVHD, as well as in mouse models of GVHD. On the human side, the study was prospective and observational, with no blinding or randomization.

The time point label here, explained by the study, means: mouse harvest day 14 after allogeneic transplant. Each mouse graft, delivered by tail vein injection, combined 10^6 splenic CD5+ T cells with 10^7 T-cell-depleted bone marrow cells. To model GVHD in mice, a major MHC-mismatch B6 (H2b) into BALB/c (H2d) model was used, and tissues were profiled at day 7 or 14. On day 7 or 14 post-transplant, mouse tissues and retro-orbital blood were harvested with separate sterile tools for each animal, and livers were flushed before harvest. Before genomic DNA isolation with the DNeasy Blood & Tissue Kit, mouse tissues were minced with razor blades in buffered saline. General conclusions and limits of the study: The study did not determine which tissue TCRs were alloreactive or antigen-specific, and some clones might have been persisting host cells. A small and clinically heterogeneous patient cohort was studied, and sampling depth was acknowledged as a limitation. In both patients and mice, T cells from blood and spleen picked up only a limited part of the TCR repertoire that was detected in tissues. Only a few T cell clones appeared in more than one patient, yet motif-based clustering showed tissue-specific repertoire signatures that were shared between patients. Within patients, how anatomically similar tissues were was a major factor shaping TCR repertoire composition, regardless of disease or transplant status.

The CDR3 holds 14 amino acids from the cysteine to the phenylalanine. The DNA has 39 bases, all within the CDR3, and is read from base 1. The trim is 1 base for V and 0 bases for J, with a gap of 4 bases between the germline ends. The germline V gene (reference sequence) supplies CDR1 KGHPV and CDR2 FQNQEV. Receptor amplification or capture employed the immunoSEQ multiplex PCR assay. Adaptive Biotechnologies performed TCRbeta CDR3 sequencing at survey depth and reported CDR3 sequences, V/J genes, productive frequency, and template counts. TCR beta CDR3 regions were amplified from genomic DNA instead of RNA. In the paper's pipeline: Jensen-Shannon divergence served to quantify pairwise repertoire overlap between tissues, with 0 meaning identical and 1 meaning complete divergence. Based on pairwise JSD values, tissues were grouped by single-linkage agglomerative hierarchical clustering, and the results were shown as dendrograms. GLIPH2 was applied to all patient samples using simulation_depth 1000, kmer_min_depth 3, and cdr3_length_cutoff 8, and only groups with more than two unique CDR3s were retained. A standardized tissue-overlap score was generated by extrapolating Jaccard GLIPH-group overlap across patients to a standard repertoire size of 1000 clones. To look at how diversity was associated with clinical or experimental variables, linear mixed-effect models were used, with tissue treated as a fixed effect and individual treated as a random effect. TCRdb took this table from immuneACCESS and kept in-frame rearrangements with V and J called. Such tables lack part of the clones; where checked against another copy, unresolved V genes explain under half of the gap, and the rest is unexplained. That table supplies the V and J calls and clone size; D and trimming were determined from the DNA. The sample yields over a thousand clones; 40% to 55% were counted once. Together, the top ten hold about 25% of the sample.

As concerns this clone: Its antigen is not yet known. As a mouse receptor, it takes its gene names and germline sequences from the mouse. The sequenced fragment ends 1 residue before the CDR3 boundary, so the rest is inferred from the germline J gene. The same CDR3 also results from other DNA sequences found in this sample.

This receptor was obtained from a female BALB/c mouse given C57BL/6 T cells with graft-versus-host disease after an allogeneic hematopoietic cell transplant. Sequences were obtained from gut tissue. In this chain, TRBV26 is recombined with TRBJ1-3, with the D gene not confidently named. The CDR3 protein sequence reads: CASSLLDSGNTLYF. CDR3 bases read: TGTGCCAGCAGTCTGTTGGATTCTGGAAATACGCTCTAT.